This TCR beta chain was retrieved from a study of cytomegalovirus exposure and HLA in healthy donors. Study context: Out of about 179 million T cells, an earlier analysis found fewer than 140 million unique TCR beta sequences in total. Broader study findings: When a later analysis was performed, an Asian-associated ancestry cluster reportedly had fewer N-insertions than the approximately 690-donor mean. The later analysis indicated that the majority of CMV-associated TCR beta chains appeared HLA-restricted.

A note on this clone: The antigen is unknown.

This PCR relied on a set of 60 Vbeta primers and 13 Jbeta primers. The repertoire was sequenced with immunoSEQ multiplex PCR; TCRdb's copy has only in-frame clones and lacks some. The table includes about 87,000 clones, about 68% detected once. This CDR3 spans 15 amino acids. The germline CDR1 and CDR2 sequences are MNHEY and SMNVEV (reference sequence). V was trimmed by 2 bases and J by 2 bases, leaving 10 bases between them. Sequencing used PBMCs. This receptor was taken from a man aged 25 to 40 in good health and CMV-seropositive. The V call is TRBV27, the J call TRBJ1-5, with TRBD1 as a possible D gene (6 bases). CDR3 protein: CASSLGGRGNQPQHF. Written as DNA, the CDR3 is TGTGCCAGCAGTTTAGGGGGCAGGGGCAATCAGCCCCAGCATTTT.